The subject of this entry is one T cell receptor (beta chain). A read error is likely here: a far larger clone is one base away. The data originate from a study of regulatory T cells in long-lasting Graves disease. Documented time point: newly diagnosed GD, antithyroid drugs for less than 3 months. RNA from PBMCs was the source of the TCR library. TCR beta libraries were built with iRepertoire HTBI primers and Arm-PCR of CDR3 regions. TCRdb reprocessed the multiplex PCR reads via MiXCR and lists one record per CDR3 protein. The data contain approximately 270,000 distinct CDR3 sequences, roughly 18% of them singletons. This CDR3 spans 15 amino acids. The V gene's germline CDR1 is MNHEY and CDR2 SVGEGT. These records were also assigned to another study, of T cells in Graves' hyperthyroidism and ophthalmopathy. From that paper: HTBI primers were used for first-round RT-PCR of the TCR CDR3.

The sequence came from a woman in her twenties or thirties with Graves disease. This sequence joins TRBV6-2 or TRBV6-3 and TRBJ2-5; tentatively, D is TRBD1 or TRBD2 (7 bases each). The sequencing here drew on peripheral blood mononuclear cells (PBMCs), taken at new diagnosis, from a patient treated with antithyroid drugs. Here the CDR3 DNA reads TGTGCCATCAGTGAGCAGGGGGGGCCGTCTGGGACCCAGTACTTC. This encodes CAISEQGGPSGTQYF.